This is a list of T cell receptor beta chains from one sample in a study of T cells in Graves' hyperthyroidism and ophthalmopathy. TCRdb re-derived calls from the multiplex PCR reads in MiXCR, one entry per CDR3 protein. This table holds 600,000 to 700,000 distinct CDR3 sequences, roughly 14% found once. Sequenced input: blood. The source is a middle-aged woman with Graves' ophthalmopathy. CDR3s include the opening cysteine and the closing phenylalanine or tryptophan. D genes are given only for firm matches. For some rows the clone size is stated as once, few or many, or as a class when expanded; others skip it.

clone size	J gene	V gene	CDR3 length	D gene	CDR3 DNA	CDR3 protein
many	TRBJ1-1	TRBV12-3/TRBV12-4	13	TRBD1	TGTGCCAGCAGTTTGGGACAGGGCTTTGAAGCTTTCTTT	CASSLGQGFEAFF
once	TRBJ2-7	TRBV2	15	TRBD2	TGTGCCAGCAGTGAGTTCGCGGGAGGGAGGTACGAGCAGTACTTC	CASSEFAGGRYEQYF
-	TRBJ2-7	TRBV20-1	13	TRBD1	TGCAGTGCGGGACAGGGGGTCGAACGCGAGCAGTACTTC	CSAGQGVEREQYF
few	TRBJ2-7	TRBV4-2	14	-	TGTGCCAGCAGCCAAGAATGGAGGGGGGACGAGCAGTACTTC	CASSQEWRGDEQYF
many	TRBJ2-7	TRBV20-1	15	TRBD2	TGCAGTGCAACCGGGACTAGCGGGAGGGAAGACGAGCAGTACTTC	CSATGTSGREDEQYF
many	TRBJ2-7	TRBV7-8	14	TRBD1	TGTGCCAGCAGCTTAGACAGGGGGCAGGGCGAGCAGTACTTC	CASSLDRGQGEQYF
many	TRBJ1-3	TRBV11-2	14	-	TGTGCCAGCAGCTCCTGGACTGGAGGAAACACCATATATTTT	CASSSWTGGNTIYF
many	TRBJ1-5	TRBV6-5	16	TRBD1	TGTGCCAGCAGTTACTCCCGACAGGGGGGCAATCAGCCCCAGCATTTT	CASSYSRQGGNQPQHF
many	TRBJ2-7	TRBV20-1	15	-	TGCAGTGCCATCTCACTTAGCGGAGCTGACTACGAGCAGTACTTC	CSAISLSGADYEQYF
-	TRBJ2-7	TRBV6-1	13	-	TGTGCCTCCGCTGTGTTGGAGTCCGACGAGCAGTACTTC	CASAVLESDEQYF
many	TRBJ2-2	TRBV4-2	15	-	TGTGCCAGCAGCCAAGAGAAGGGCTTAACCGGGGAGCTGTTTTTT	CASSQEKGLTGELFF
many	TRBJ1-3	TRBV12-3/TRBV12-4	13	-	TGTGCCAGCAGTTTGGGCTCTGGAAACACCATATATTTT	CASSLGSGNTIYF
many	TRBJ2-3	TRBV28	17	TRBD1	TGTGCCAGCAGACGGGACAGGGGATTCAGGGGCACAGATACGCAGTATTTT	CASRRDRGFRGTDTQYF
many	TRBJ1-5	TRBV29-1	14	-	TGCAGCGTTGAAGTATCAGGGGCCGGGCAGCCCCAGCATTTT	CSVEVSGAGQPQHF
many	TRBJ2-5	TRBV5-5	16	TRBD2	TGTGCCAGCAGTACGGGACTAGCGGCCAACCAAGAGACCCAGTACTTC	CASSTGLAANQETQYF
many	TRBJ2-5	TRBV18	15	TRBD1	TGTGCCAGCTCACCTAGAGGGACAGCTCAAGAGACCCAGTACTTC	CASSPRGTAQETQYF
many	TRBJ2-1	TRBV6-2/TRBV6-3	17	TRBD2	TGTGCCAGCAGTGGCATGGACTTTGCGGGAGTCTACAATGAGCAGTTCTTC	CASSGMDFAGVYNEQFF
few	TRBJ2-2	TRBV6-5	16	TRBD1	TGTGCCAGCAGTTACTCGGGGACAGGGCTTCCCGGGGAGCTGTTTTTT	CASSYSGTGLPGELFF
many	TRBJ1-6	TRBV7-8	13	-	TGTGCCAGCAGCTTAACCTATAATTCACCCCTCCACTTT	CASSLTYNSPLHF
many	TRBJ1-5	TRBV6-2/TRBV6-3	14	-	TGTGCCAGCAGCGGTTATGATAGCAATCAGCCCCAGCATTTT	CASSGYDSNQPQHF
few	TRBJ2-2	TRBV5-1	13	-	TGCGCCAGCAGCCGGGCGGGGACCGGGGAGCTGTTTTTT	CASSRAGTGELFF
-	TRBJ1-2	TRBV27	16	TRBD1	TGTGCCAGCAGTTCAGGACAGGGGGCAAGTTTCTATGGCTACACCTTC	CASSSGQGASFYGYTF
many	TRBJ1-5	TRBV5-1	14	-	TGCGCCAGCAGCCGCGGACCCAACGGTCAGCCCCAGCATTTT	CASSRGPNGQPQHF
-	TRBJ2-5	TRBV10-3	11	-	TGTGCCACACAGTACCAAGAGACCCAGTACTTC	CATQYQETQYF
few	TRBJ2-7	TRBV5-1	13	-	TGCGCCAGCAGTCGATCCGAACCCTACGAGCAGTACTTC	CASSRSEPYEQYF
many	TRBJ1-1	TRBV10-3	15	TRBD1	TGTGCCATCAAGGGACAGGGGACCGTTAACACTGAAGCTTTCTTT	CAIKGQGTVNTEAFF
few	TRBJ1-1	TRBV10-2	15	-	TGCGCCAGCAGTGAGTCGGGGGGAGTGAACACTGAAGCTTTCTTT	CASSESGGVNTEAFF
-	TRBJ1-1	TRBV12-3/TRBV12-4	12	-	TGTGCCAGCAGTTTGCTACGGCTTGAAGCTTTCTTT	CASSLLRLEAFF
few	TRBJ2-2	TRBV19	20	TRBD2	TGTGCCAGTAGTTGGGGGACTAGCGGGATCCCCAGCGGGAACACCGGGGAGCTGTTTTTT	CASSWGTSGIPSGNTGELFF